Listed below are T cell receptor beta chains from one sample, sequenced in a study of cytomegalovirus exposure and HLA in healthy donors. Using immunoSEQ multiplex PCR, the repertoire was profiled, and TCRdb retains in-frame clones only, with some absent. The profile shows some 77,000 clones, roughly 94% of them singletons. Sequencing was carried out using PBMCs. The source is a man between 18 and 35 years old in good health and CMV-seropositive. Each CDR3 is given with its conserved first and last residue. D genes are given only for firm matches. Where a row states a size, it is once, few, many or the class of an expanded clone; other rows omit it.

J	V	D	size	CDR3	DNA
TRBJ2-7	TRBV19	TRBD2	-	CATIGGSPYEQYF	TGTGCCACCATAGGCGGGAGTCCCTACGAGCAGTACTTC
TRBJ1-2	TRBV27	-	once	CASSLSGQGGNYGYTF	TGTGCCAGCAGTTTATCGGGGCAGGGAGGGAACTATGGCTACACCTTC
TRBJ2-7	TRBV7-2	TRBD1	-	CASSYNRDRGYEQYF	TGTGCCAGCAGCTACAATCGAGACAGGGGATACGAGCAGTACTTC
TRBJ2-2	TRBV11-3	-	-	CASSFDKRGELFF	TGTGCCAGCAGCTTCGACAAACGAGGGGAGCTGTTTTTT
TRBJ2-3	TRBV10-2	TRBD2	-	CASSVTSATDTQYF	TGCGCCAGCAGTGTGACTAGCGCCACAGATACGCAGTATTTT
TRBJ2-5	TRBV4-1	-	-	CASSARGSQGGKQETQYF	TGCGCCAGCAGCGCTCGGGGCAGTCAGGGCGGGAAACAAGAGACCCAGTACTTC
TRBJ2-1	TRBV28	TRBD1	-	CASREQGKGFF	TGTGCCAGCAGAGAACAGGGGAAGGGGTTCTTC
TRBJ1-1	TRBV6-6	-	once	CASSYSKQNTEAFF	TGTGCCAGCAGTTACTCGAAACAGAACACTGAAGCTTTCTTT
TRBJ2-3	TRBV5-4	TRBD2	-	CASSPPPSGRGTDTQYF	TGTGCCAGCAGCCCTCCCCCGTCAGGGAGGGGAACAGATACGCAGTATTTT
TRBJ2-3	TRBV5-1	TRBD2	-	CASSGGGDTDTQYF	TGCGCCAGCAGCGGCGGGGGTGACACAGATACGCAGTATTTT
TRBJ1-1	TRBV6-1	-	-	CASRDSFTEAFF	TGTGCCAGCAGAGACAGTTTCACTGAAGCTTTCTTT
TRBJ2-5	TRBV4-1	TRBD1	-	CASSQQTGGETQYF	TGCGCCAGCAGCCAACAGACAGGGGGGGAGACCCAGTACTTC
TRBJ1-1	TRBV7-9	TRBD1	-	CASSSRQGDTEAFF	TGTGCCAGCAGCTCACGACAGGGGGACACTGAAGCTTTCTTT
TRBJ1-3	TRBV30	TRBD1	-	CAWSRQGASSGNTIYF	TGTGCCTGGAGTCGACAGGGGGCTAGCTCTGGAAACACCATATATTTT
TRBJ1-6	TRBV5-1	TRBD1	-	CASSFQGDNNSPLHF	TGCGCCAGCAGCTTCCAGGGGGACAATAATTCACCCCTCCACTTT
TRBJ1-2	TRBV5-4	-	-	CASSLDGRANYGYTF	TGTGCCAGCAGCTTGGATGGGCGTGCTAACTATGGCTACACCTTC
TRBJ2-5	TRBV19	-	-	CASSTKGYQETQYF	TGTGCCAGTAGTACAAAGGGGTACCAAGAGACCCAGTACTTC
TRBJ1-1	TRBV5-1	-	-	CASVAVGGSTEAFF	TGCGCCAGCGTGGCCGTCGGGGGTAGCACTGAAGCTTTCTTT
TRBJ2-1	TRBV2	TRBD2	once	CASSEGIRLAGGNLVYNEQFF	TGTGCCAGCAGCGAGGGTATACGGCTAGCGGGAGGGAATTTGGTCTACAATGAGCAGTTCTTC
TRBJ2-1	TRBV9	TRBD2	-	CASSRTSGSYNEQFF	TGTGCCAGCAGCCGGACTAGCGGAAGCTACAATGAGCAGTTCTTC
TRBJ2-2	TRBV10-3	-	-	CAISEASYYTGELFF	TGTGCCATCAGTGAGGCTAGCTACTACACCGGGGAGCTGTTTTTT
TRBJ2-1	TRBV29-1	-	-	CSVPTGAGLTYNEQFF	TGCAGCGTTCCTACAGGGGCGGGATTGACCTACAATGAGCAGTTCTTC